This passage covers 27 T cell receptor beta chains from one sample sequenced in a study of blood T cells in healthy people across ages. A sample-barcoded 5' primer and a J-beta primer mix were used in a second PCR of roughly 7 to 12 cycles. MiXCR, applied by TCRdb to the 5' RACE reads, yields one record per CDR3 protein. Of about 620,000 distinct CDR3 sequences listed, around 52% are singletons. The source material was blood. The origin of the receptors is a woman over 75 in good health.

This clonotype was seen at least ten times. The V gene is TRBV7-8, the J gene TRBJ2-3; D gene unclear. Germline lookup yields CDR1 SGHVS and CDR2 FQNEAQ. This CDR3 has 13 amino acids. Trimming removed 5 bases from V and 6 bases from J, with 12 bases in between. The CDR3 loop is CASSLTPLDTQYF. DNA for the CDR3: TGTGCCAGCAGCCTTACCCCGTTGGATACGCAGTATTTT. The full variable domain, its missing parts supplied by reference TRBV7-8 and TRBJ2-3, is GAGVSQSPRYKVAKRGQDVALRCDPISGHVSLFWYQQALGQGPEFLTYFQNEAQLDKSGLPSDRFFAERPEGSVSTLKIQRTQQEDSAVYLCASSLTPLDTQYFGPGTRLTVL.

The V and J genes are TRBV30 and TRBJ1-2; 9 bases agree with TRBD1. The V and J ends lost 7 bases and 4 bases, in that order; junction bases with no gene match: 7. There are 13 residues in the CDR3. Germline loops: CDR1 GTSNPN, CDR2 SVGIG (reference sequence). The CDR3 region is CASTGTGIYGYTF. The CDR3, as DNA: TGTGCCTCAACCGGGACAGGGATCTATGGCTACACCTTC.

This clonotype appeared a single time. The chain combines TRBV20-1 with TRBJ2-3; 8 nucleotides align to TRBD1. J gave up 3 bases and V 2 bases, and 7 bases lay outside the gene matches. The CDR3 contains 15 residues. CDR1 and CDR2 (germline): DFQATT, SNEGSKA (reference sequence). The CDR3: CSARNLQGATDTQYF. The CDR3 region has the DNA TGCAGTGCTAGAAACCTGCAGGGGGCTACAGATACGCAGTATTTT.

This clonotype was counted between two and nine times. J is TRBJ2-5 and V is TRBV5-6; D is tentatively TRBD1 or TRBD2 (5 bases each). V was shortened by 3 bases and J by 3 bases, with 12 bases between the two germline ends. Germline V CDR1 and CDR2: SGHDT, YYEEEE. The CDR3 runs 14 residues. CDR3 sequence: CASSSEGREETQYF. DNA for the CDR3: TGTGCCAGCAGCTCCGAGGGGAGAGAAGAGACCCAGTACTTC.

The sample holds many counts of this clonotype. CDR3 in amino acids: CASTLIGQGQETQYF. The CDR3 nucleotides read TGTGCCAGCACCCTCATAGGACAGGGCCAAGAGACCCAGTACTTC. The chain is built from TRBV6-5 and TRBJ2-5, with 8 bases that match TRBD1. Germline V gene data show CDR1 as MNHEY and CDR2 as SVGAGI. The J segment lost 1 base and the V segment lost 7 bases, leaving 8 bases of the junction unmatched. This CDR3 contains 15 residues.

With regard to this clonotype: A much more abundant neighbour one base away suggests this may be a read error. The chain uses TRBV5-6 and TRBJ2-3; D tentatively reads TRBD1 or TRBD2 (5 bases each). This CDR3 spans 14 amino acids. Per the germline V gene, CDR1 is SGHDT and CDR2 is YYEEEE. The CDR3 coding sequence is TGTGCCGGCAGCTTGGCCATGGGGGCAGATACGCAGTATTTT. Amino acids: CAGSLAMGADTQYF.

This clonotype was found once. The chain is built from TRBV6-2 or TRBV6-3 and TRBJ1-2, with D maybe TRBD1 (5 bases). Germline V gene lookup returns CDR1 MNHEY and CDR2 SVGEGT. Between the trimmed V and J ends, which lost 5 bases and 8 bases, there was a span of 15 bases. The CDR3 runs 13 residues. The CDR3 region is CASSIREVDGYTF. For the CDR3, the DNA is TGTGCCAGCAGTATCAGGGAGGTGGACGGCTACACCTTC.

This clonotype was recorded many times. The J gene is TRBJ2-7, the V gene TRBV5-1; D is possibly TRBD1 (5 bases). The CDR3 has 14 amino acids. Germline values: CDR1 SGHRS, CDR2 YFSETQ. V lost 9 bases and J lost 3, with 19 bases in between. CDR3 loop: CAIGPTGQSYEQYF. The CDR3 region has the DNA TGCGCCATCGGCCCTACCGGACAAAGCTACGAGCAGTACTTC.

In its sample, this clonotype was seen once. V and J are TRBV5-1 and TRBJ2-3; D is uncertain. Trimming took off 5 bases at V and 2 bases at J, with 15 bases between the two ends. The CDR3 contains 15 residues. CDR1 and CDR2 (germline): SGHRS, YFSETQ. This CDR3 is CASSRSGGATDTQYF. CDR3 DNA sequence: TGCGCCAGCAGTCGGTCGGGCGGAGCCACAGATACGCAGTATTTT.

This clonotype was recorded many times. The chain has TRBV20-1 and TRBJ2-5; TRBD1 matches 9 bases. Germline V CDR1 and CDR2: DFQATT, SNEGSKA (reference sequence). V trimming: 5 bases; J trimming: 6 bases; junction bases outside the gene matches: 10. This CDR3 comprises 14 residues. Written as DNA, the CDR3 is TGCAGTGCTCCATCACCGACAGGGGGAAAGACCCAGTACTTC. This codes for CSAPSPTGGKTQYF.

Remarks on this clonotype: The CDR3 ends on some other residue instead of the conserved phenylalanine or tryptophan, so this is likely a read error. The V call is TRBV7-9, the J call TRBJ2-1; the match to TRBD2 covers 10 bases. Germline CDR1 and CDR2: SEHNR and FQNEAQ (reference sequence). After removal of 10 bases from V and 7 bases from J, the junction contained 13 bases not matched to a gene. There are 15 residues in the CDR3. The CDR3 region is CAITIWSGRANEQFL. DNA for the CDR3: TGTGCCATCACCATTTGGAGCGGGAGGGCGAATGAGCAGTTCCTC.

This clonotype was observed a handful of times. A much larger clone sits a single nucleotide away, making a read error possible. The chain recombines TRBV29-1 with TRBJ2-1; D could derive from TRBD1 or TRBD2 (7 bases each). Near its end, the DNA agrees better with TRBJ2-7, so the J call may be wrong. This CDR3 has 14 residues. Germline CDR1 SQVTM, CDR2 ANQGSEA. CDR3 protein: CSGQGGYSYNEQYF. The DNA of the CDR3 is TGCAGCGGTCAGGGGGGGTACTCCTACAATGAGCAGTACTTC.

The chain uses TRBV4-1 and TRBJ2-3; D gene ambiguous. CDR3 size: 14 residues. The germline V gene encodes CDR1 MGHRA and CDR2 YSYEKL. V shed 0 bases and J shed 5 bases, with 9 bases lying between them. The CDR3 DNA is TGCGCCAGCAGCCAAGATCCGCAGATAGATACGCAGTATTTT. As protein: CASSQDPQIDTQYF.

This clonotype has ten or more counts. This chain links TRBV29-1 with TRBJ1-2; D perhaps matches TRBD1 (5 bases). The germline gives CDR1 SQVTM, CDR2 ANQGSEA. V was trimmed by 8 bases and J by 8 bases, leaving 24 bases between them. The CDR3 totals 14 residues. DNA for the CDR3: TGCAGCACGGCCGGGACCCTCGGGGAGTTGGGCTACACCTTC. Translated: CSTAGTLGELGYTF.

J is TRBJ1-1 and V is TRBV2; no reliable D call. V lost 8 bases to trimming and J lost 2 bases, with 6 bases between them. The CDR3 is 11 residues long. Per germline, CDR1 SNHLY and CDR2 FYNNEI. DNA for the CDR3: TGTGCCAGCGCCCAAAACACTGAAGCTTTCTTT. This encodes CASAQNTEAFF.

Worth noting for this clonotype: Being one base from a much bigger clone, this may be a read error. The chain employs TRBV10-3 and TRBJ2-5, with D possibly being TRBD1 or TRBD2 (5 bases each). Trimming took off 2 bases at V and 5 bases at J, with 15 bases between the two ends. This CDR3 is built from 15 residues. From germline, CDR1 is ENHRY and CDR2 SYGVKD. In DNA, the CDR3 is TGTGCCATCAGTGAGCACGGGGCCAGACAGGAGACCCAGTACTTC. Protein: CAISEHGARQETQYF.

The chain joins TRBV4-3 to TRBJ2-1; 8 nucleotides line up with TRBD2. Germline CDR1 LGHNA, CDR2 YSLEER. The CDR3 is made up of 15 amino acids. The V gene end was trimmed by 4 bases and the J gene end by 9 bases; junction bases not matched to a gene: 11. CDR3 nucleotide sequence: TGCGCCAGCAGCCCCGGTATTAGCGGGAACGGTGAGCAGTTCTTC. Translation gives CASSPGISGNGEQFF.

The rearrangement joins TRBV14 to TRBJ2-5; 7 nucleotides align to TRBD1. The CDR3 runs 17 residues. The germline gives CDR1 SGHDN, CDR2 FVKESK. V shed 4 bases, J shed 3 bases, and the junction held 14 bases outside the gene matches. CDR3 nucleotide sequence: TGTGCCAGCAGCCCCATCCTTCCCCGGGACAGAAAAGAGACCCAGTACTTC. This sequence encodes CASSPILPRDRKETQYF. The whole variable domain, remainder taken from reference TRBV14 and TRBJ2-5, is EAGVTQFPSHSVIEKGQTVTLRCDPISGHDNLYWYRRVMGKEIKFLLHFVKESKQDESGMPNNRFLAERTGGTYSTLKVQPAELEDSGVYFCASSPILPRDRKETQYFGPGTRLLVL.

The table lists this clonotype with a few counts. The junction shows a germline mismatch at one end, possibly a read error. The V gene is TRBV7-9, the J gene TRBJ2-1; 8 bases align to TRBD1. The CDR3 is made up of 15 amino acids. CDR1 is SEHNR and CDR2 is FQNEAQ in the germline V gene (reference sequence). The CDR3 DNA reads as TGTGCCAGCAACTTAGGGACAGGAGACTACAATGAGCAGTTCTTC. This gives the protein CASNLGTGDYNEQFF.

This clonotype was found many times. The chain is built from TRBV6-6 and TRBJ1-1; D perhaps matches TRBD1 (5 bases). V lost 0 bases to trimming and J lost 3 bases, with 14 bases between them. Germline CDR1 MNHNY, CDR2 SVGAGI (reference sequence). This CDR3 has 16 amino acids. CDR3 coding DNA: TGTGCCAGCAGTTACTCTCCCCCGGGACGGGACACTGAAGCTTTCTTT. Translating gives CASSYSPPGRDTEAFF.

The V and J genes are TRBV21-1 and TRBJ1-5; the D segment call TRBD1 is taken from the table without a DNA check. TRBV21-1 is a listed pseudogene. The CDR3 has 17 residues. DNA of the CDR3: TGTGCCAACAGCAAAGAGGTCGGGGGGTTAGGCAATCAGCCCCAGCATTTT. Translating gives CANSKEVGGLGNQPQHF.

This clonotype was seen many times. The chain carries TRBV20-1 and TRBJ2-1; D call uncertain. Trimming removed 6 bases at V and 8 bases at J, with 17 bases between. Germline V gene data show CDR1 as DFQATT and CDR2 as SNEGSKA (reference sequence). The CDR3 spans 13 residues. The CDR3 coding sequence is TGCAGTGCCCCGAGGATCCCTTGGGATGAGCAGTTCTTC. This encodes CSAPRIPWDEQFF.

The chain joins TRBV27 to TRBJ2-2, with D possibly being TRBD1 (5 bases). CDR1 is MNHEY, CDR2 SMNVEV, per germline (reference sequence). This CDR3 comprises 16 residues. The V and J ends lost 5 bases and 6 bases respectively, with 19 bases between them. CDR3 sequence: CASSNRRKAGSGELFF. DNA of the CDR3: TGTGCCAGCAGTAACCGCCGAAAAGCAGGGTCCGGGGAGCTGTTTTTT.

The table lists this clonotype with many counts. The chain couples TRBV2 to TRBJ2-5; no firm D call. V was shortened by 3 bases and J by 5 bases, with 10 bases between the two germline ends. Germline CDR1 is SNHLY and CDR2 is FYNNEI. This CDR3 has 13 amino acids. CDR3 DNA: TGTGCCAGCAGTGATGGGGAAGGGGAGACCCAGTACTTC. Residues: CASSDGEGETQYF.

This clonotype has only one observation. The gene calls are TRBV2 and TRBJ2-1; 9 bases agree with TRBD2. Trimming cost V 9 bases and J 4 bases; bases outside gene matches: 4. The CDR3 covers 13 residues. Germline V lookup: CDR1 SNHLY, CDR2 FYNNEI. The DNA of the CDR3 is TGTGCCAGGGGCGGGGGGGCTTACAATGAGCAGTTCTTC. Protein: CARGGGAYNEQFF.

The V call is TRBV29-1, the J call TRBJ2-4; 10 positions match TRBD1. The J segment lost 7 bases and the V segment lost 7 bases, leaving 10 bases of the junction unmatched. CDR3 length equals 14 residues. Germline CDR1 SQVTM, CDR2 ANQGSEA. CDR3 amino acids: CSGGTGEGLNIQYF. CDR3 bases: TGCAGCGGTGGGACAGGGGAAGGTTTGAACATTCAGTACTTC.

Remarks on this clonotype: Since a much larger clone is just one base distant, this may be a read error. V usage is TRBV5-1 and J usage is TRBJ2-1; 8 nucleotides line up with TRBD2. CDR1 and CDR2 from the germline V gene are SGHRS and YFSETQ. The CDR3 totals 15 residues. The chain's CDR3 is CACSSVRGTSNEQFF. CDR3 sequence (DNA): TGCGCCTGCAGCAGCGTAAGGGGGACTAGCAATGAGCAGTTCTTC.